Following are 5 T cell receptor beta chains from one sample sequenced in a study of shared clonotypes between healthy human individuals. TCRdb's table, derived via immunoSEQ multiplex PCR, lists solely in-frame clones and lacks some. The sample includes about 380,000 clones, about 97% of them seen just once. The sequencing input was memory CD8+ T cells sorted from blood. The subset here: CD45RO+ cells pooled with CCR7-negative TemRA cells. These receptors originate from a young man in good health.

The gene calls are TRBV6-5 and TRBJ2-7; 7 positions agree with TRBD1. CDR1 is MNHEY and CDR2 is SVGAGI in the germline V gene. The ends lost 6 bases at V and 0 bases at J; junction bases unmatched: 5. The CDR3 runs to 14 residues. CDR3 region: CASSQQGLSYEQYF. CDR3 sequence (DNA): TGTGCCAGCAGCCAACAGGGGCTCTCCTACGAGCAGTACTTC.

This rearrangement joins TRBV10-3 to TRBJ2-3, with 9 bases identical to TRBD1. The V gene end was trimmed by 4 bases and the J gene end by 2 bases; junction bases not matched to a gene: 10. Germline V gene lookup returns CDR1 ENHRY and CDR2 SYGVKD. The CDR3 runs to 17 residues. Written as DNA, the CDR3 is TGTGCCATCAGTGGCCCCGGGACAGGGAAATCCACAGATACGCAGTATTTT. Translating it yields CAISGPGTGKSTDTQYF.

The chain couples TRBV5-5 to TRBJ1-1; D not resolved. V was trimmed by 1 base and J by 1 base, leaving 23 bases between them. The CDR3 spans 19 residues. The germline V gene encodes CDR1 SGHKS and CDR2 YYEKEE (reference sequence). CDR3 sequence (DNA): TGTGCCAGCAGCTTGTATACTTCGACTGGCCGTCGTTCGAACACTGAAGCTTTCTTT. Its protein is CASSLYTSTGRRSNTEAFF.

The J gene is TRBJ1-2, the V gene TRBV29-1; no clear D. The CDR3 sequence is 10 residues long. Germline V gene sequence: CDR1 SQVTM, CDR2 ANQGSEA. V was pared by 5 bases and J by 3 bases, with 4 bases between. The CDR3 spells CSVRHYGYTF. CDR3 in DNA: TGCAGCGTTAGGCACTATGGCTACACCTTC.

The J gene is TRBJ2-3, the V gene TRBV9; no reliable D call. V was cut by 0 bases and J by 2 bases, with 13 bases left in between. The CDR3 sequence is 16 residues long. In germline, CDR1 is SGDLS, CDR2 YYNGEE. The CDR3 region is CASSVASGPLTDTQYF. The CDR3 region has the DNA TGTGCCAGCAGCGTAGCCTCCGGACCCCTCACAGATACGCAGTATTTT.